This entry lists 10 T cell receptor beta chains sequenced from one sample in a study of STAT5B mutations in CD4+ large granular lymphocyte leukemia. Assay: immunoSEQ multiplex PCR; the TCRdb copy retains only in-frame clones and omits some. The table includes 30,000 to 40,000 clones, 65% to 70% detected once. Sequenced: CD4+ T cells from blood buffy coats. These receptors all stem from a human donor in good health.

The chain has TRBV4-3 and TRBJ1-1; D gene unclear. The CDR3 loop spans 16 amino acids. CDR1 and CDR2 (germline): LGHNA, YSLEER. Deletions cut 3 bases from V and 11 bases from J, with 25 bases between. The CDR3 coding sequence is TGCGCCAGCAGCCAGACGGTAGGACGTAGGACCTTTAGTGCTTTCTTT. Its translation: CASSQTVGRRTFSAFF.

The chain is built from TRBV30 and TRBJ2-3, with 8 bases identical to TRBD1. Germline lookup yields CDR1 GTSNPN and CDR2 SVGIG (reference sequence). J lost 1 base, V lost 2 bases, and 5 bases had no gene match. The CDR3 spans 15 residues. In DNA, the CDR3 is TGTGCCTGGAGTCCAGGGGGCGCGGGCACAGATACGCAGTATTTT. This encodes CAWSPGGAGTDTQYF.

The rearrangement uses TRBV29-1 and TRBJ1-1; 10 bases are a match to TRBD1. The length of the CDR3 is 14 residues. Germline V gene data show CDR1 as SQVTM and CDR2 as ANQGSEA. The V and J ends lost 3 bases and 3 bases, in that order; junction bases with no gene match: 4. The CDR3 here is CSVEEDRGDTEAFF. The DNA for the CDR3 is TGCAGCGTTGAGGAGGACAGGGGGGACACTGAAGCTTTCTTT.

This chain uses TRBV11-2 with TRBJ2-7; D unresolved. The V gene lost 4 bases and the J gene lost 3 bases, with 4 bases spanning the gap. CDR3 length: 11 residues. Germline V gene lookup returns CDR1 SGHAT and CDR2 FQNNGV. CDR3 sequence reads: CASSSFYEQYF. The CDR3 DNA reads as TGTGCCAGCAGCTCCTTCTACGAGCAGTACTTC.

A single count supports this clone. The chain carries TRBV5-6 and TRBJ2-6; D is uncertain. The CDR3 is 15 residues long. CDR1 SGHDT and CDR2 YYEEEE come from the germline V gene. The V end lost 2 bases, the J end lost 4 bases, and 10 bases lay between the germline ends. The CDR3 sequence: CASSFDTTGANVLTF. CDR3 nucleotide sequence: TGTGCCAGCAGCTTTGACACGACGGGGGCCAACGTCCTGACTTTC.

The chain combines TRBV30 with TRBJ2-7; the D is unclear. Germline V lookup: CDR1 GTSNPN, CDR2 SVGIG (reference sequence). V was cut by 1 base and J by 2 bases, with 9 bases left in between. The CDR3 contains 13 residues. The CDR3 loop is CAWSALRPYEQYF. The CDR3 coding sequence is TGTGCCTGGAGTGCACTACGCCCCTACGAGCAGTACTTC.

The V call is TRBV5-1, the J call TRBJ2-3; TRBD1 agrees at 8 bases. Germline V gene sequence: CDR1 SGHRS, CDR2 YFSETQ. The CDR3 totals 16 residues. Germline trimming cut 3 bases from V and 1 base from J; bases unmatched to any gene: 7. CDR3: CASSSQGARGTDTQYF. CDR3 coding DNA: TGCGCCAGCAGCTCCCAGGGGGCGCGGGGCACAGATACGCAGTATTTT.

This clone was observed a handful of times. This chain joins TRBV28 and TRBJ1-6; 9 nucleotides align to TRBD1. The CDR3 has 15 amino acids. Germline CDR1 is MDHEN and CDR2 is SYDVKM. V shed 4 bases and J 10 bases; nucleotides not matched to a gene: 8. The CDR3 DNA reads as TGTGCCAGCAGTTACCCGGACAGGGGAGCCTCACCCCTCCACTTT. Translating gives CASSYPDRGASPLHF.

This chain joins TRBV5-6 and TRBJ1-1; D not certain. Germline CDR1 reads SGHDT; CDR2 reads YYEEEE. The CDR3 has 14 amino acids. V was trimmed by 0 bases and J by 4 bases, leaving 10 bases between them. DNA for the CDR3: TGTGCCAGCAGCTTGGGGTCTCGGGGCACTGAAGCTTTCTTT. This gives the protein CASSLGSRGTEAFF.

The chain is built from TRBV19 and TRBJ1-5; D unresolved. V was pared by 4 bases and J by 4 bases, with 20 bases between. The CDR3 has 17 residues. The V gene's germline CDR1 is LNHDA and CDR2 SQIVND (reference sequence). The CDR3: CASSTLTNLGGNQPQHF. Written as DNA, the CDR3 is TGTGCCAGTAGTACGCTGACAAATCTCGGTGGTAATCAGCCCCAGCATTTT. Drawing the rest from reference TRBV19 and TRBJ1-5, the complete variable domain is DGGITQSPKYLFRKEGQNVTLSCEQNLNHDAMYWYRQDPGQGLRLIYYSQIVNDFQKGDIAEGYSVSREKKESFPLTVTSAQKNPTAFYLCASSTLTNLGGNQPQHFGDGTRLSIL.